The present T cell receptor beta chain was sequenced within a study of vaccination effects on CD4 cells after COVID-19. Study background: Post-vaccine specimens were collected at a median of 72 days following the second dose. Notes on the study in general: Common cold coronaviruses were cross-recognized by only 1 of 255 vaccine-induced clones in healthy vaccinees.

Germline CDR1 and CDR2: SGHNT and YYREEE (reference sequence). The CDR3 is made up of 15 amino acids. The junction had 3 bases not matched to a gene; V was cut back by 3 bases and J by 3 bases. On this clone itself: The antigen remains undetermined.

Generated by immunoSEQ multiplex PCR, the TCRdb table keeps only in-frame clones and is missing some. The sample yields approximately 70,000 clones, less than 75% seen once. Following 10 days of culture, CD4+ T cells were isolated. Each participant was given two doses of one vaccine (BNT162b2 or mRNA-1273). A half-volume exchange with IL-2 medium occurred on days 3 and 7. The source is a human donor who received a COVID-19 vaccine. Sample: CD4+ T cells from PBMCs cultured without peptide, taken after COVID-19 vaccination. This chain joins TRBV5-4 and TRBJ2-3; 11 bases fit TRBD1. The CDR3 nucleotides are TGTGCCAGCAGCTATGGACAGGGGGCAACAGATACGCAGTATTTT. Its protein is CASSYGQGATDTQYF.